Presented here are 29 T cell receptor beta chains from one specimen sequenced in a study of shared clonotypes between healthy human individuals. Only in-frame clones appear in the TCRdb table, and some are missing; sequencing was by immunoSEQ multiplex PCR. The sample records roughly 1,100,000 clones, about 75% being singletons. Sequencing input: memory CD4+ T cells sorted from blood. Sample subset: CD45RA-negative fraction. These receptors all come from a man between 18 and 35 years old in good health.

The J gene is TRBJ2-5, the V gene TRBV18; D gene ambiguous. The V end was cut by 5 bases, the J end by 0 bases, with 10 bases between. The CDR3 runs 14 residues. The V gene's germline CDR1 is KGHSH and CDR2 LQKENI. CDR3: CASSVRSNQETQYF. The CDR3 DNA follows: TGTGCCAGCTCAGTTAGGTCCAACCAAGAGACCCAGTACTTC.

The rearrangement links TRBV11-2 to TRBJ2-4; TRBD2 agrees at 16 bases. V lost 5 bases and J lost 7; bases outside the gene matches: 8. CDR1 SGHAT and CDR2 FQNNGV come from the germline V gene. The CDR3 totals 17 residues. This CDR3 reads CASSPGLAGGMGNIQYF. The CDR3 coding sequence is TGTGCCAGCAGCCCGGGACTAGCGGGAGGGATGGGGAACATTCAGTACTTC.

This chain connects TRBV7-9 to TRBJ2-3; 16 nucleotides match TRBD2. Germline V gene sequence: CDR1 SEHNR, CDR2 FQNEAQ (reference sequence). V gave up 2 bases and J gave up 3 bases; unmatched junction bases: 5. The CDR3 runs 18 residues. Written as DNA, the CDR3 is TGTGCCAGCAGCTTAATGGGACTAGCGGGGGGGCGAACAGATACGCAGTATTTT. Its translation: CASSLMGLAGGRTDTQYF.

This sequence joins TRBV2 and TRBJ2-3; D perhaps matches TRBD2 (6 bases). Germline V lookup: CDR1 SNHLY, CDR2 FYNNEI. The CDR3 contains 17 residues. With 4 bases removed from V and 1 base from J, the gap between germline ends came to 18 bases. CDR3 sequence: CASSVAGPSFGTDTQYF. CDR3 in DNA: TGTGCCAGCAGTGTGGCGGGACCCTCATTTGGCACAGATACGCAGTATTTT.

This clone is a singleton in its sample. The rearrangement joins TRBV7-2 to TRBJ2-1, with 8 bases that match TRBD2. The length of the CDR3 is 15 residues. The junction had 7 bases not matched to a gene; V was cut back by 1 base and J by 8 bases. The germline V gene has CDR1 SGHTA and CDR2 FQGNSA. The CDR3 spells CASSLDGTSNYEQFF. CDR3 bases: TGTGCCAGCAGCTTAGACGGGACTAGTAATTATGAGCAGTTCTTC.

The chain recombines TRBV30 with TRBJ2-2; no firm D call. The CDR3 runs to 13 residues. The V gene lost 3 bases and the J gene lost 0 bases, with 5 bases spanning the gap. In germline, CDR1 is GTSNPN, CDR2 SVGIG (reference sequence). CDR3 residues: CAWRGSNTGELFF. As DNA, the CDR3 is TGTGCCTGGAGGGGATCGAACACCGGGGAGCTGTTTTTT.

This clone was detected only once. The rearrangement links TRBV6-6 to TRBJ2-7, with unresolved D. V lost 5 bases to trimming and J lost 3 bases, with 8 bases between them. The V gene's germline CDR1 is MNHNY and CDR2 SVGAGI (reference sequence). The CDR3 loop spans 12 amino acids. The CDR3, as DNA: TGTGCCAGCAGTAGAGGTTACTACGAGCAGTACTTC. It encodes CASSRGYYEQYF.

This clone was recorded only once. The chain has TRBV7-2 and TRBJ2-1; D unclear. V lost 4 bases to trimming and J lost 8 bases, with 6 bases between them. Per the germline V gene, CDR1 is SGHTA and CDR2 is FQGNSA. This CDR3 has 11 residues. The CDR3 coding sequence is TGTGCCAGCAGCTCGCCGGATGAGCAGTTCTTC. Translated: CASSSPDEQFF.

This chain joins TRBV21-1 and TRBJ2-7; the listed D gene, TRBD2, was not tested against the DNA. TRBV21-1 is termed a pseudogene. This CDR3 region has 16 residues. The CDR3 reads CASSKVLREESYEQYF. For the CDR3, the DNA is TGTGCCAGCAGCAAAGTCTTGCGGGAGGAAAGTTACGAGCAGTACTTC.

In its sample, this clone was seen once. V usage is TRBV27 and J usage is TRBJ2-7, with D possibly called TRBD1 or TRBD2 (5 bases each). Between the trimmed V and J ends, which lost 3 bases and 0 bases, there was a span of 12 bases. Germline V gene sequence: CDR1 MNHEY, CDR2 SMNVEV (reference sequence). This CDR3 is built from 15 residues. The CDR3 DNA reads TGTGCCAGCAGTTTCGGGGACCTCAGCTCCTACGAGCAGTACTTC. Translation gives CASSFGDLSSYEQYF.

The table lists this clone with a count of one. V and J are TRBV9 and TRBJ1-2; D is perhaps TRBD1 (5 bases). The CDR3 is 14 residues long. The germline V gene has CDR1 SGDLS and CDR2 YYNGEE. V was shortened by 4 bases and J by 0 bases, with 10 bases between the two germline ends. The CDR3 bases are TGTGCCAGCAGCCCCATGGGGGCTAACTATGGCTACACCTTC. It codes for CASSPMGANYGYTF. Drawing the rest from reference TRBV9 and TRBJ1-2, the complete variable domain is DSGVTQTPKHLITATGQRVTLRCSPRSGDLSVYWYQQSLDQGLQFLIQYYNGEERAKGNILERFSAQQFPDLHSELNLSSLELGDSALYFCASSPMGANYGYTFGSGTRLTVV.

The V call is TRBV10-1, the J call TRBJ2-7; 9 nucleotides match TRBD1. Germline V gene data show CDR1 as WNHNN and CDR2 as SYGVQD (reference sequence). The CDR3 has 12 residues. Unmatched junction bases numbered 2, after V lost 6 bases and J lost 5 bases. This chain's CDR3 is CASSGTGNEQYF. The CDR3 bases are TGCGCCAGCAGCGGGACAGGGAACGAGCAGTACTTC.

The chain has TRBV5-1 and TRBJ2-7; 7 bases are a match to TRBD1. Trimming took 3 bases from V and 3 from J; bases not matched to a gene: 9. This CDR3 contains 15 residues. Germline V gene sequence: CDR1 SGHRS, CDR2 YFSETQ. CDR3 protein: CASSSGGGQDYEQYF. The CDR3 coding sequence is TGCGCCAGCAGCTCTGGGGGCGGACAGGACTACGAGCAGTACTTC.

The chain carries TRBV4-2 and TRBJ2-3, with unresolved D. CDR1 and CDR2 from the germline V gene are LGHNA and YNFKEQ. V lost 3 bases and J lost 0, with 7 bases in between. The CDR3 length is 14 residues. Written as DNA, the CDR3 is TGTGCCAGCAGCCAGACCCCGAGCACAGATACGCAGTATTTT. The encoded protein is CASSQTPSTDTQYF.

There are many counts of this clone. The chain couples TRBV10-3 to TRBJ1-2; 7 nucleotides line up with TRBD1. The CDR3 runs to 17 residues. CDR1 and CDR2 (germline): ENHRY, SYGVKD. Trimming took 3 bases from V and 0 from J; bases not matched to a gene: 10. CDR3 amino acids: CAISDSFTGQTNYGYTF. Written as DNA, the CDR3 is TGTGCCATCAGTGACAGCTTTACGGGACAGACTAACTATGGCTACACCTTC.

The chain carries TRBV19 and TRBJ2-2; possibly TRBD1 for D (5 bases). Trimming shortened V by 7 bases and J by 0 bases, and 12 bases separated the two germline ends. Germline CDR1 is LNHDA and CDR2 is SQIVND (reference sequence). CDR3 length: 15 residues. The CDR3 spells CASTKGVANTGELFF. The CDR3 DNA is TGTGCCAGTACAAAAGGGGTCGCGAACACCGGGGAGCTGTTTTTT.

This clone showed up just once. The chain combines TRBV9 with TRBJ2-1; no definite D call. V was clipped by 1 base and J by 5 bases, with 10 bases between them. The CDR3 is made up of 14 amino acids. Looked up from germline, CDR1 is SGDLS and CDR2 is YYNGEE. In DNA, the CDR3 is TGTGCCAGCAGCGTAACCCCAGCAAACAATGAGCAGTTCTTC. Translated, it gives CASSVTPANNEQFF.

The chain carries TRBV5-1 and TRBJ2-6; TRBD1 aligns across 8 bases. CDR3 size: 16 residues. Trimming at V came to 7 bases and at J to 0 bases, leaving 6 bases not matched to a gene. Germline V gives CDR1 SGHRS, CDR2 YFSETQ. As DNA, the CDR3 is TGCGCCAGCTCCGACAGGGGTAGCTCTGGGGCCAACGTCCTGACTTTC. Amino acid sequence: CASSDRGSSGANVLTF.

This clone came up many times. V and J are TRBV5-1 and TRBJ1-2; D gene uncertain. V gave up 0 bases and J gave up 8 bases, with 14 bases separating them. This CDR3 has 14 amino acids. Germline assignment: CDR1 SGHRS and CDR2 YFSETQ. CDR3: CASSLESQKRGYTF. The CDR3 DNA reads as TGCGCCAGCAGCTTGGAATCCCAAAAACGGGGCTACACCTTC.

This chain uses TRBV5-1 with TRBJ1-1, with 7 positions matching TRBD1. Trimming cost V 4 bases and J 0 bases; bases outside gene matches: 3. CDR3 length equals 14 residues. CDR1 is SGHRS, CDR2 YFSETQ, per germline. This chain's CDR3 is CASSTDRMNTEAFF. CDR3 coding DNA: TGCGCCAGCAGCACGGACAGGATGAACACTGAAGCTTTCTTT.

The gene calls are TRBV4-1 and TRBJ1-5, with D possibly TRBD1 on 6 matching bases. V dropped 4 bases and J dropped 6 bases, with 10 bases sitting between them. The CDR3 totals 13 residues. Germline CDR1 is MGHRA and CDR2 is YSYEKL. The CDR3 coding sequence is TGCGCCAGCAGCCTACAGGGAGCTCAGCCCCAGCATTTT. Protein product: CASSLQGAQPQHF.

V and J are TRBV10-3 and TRBJ2-1; no clear D. CDR3 length: 13 amino acids. Deletions cut 2 bases from V and 9 bases from J, with 11 bases between. Germline V gives CDR1 ENHRY, CDR2 SYGVKD. The CDR3 nucleotides read TGTGCCATCAGTGAGAACCCGTCCGGTGAGCAGTTCTTC. This gives the protein CAISENPSGEQFF.

The CDR3 loop is CAISVGDRAYGYTF. CDR3 nucleotide sequence: TGTGCCATCAGTGTGGGCGACAGGGCCTATGGCTACACCTTC. The V gene is TRBV10-3, the J gene TRBJ1-2; 7 nucleotides align to TRBD1. Germline lookup yields CDR1 ENHRY and CDR2 SYGVKD. The CDR3 runs to 14 residues. The junction had 6 bases not matched to a gene; V was cut back by 4 bases and J by 4 bases.

Note on this clone: At one end the junction does not follow the germline gene, possibly because of a read error. The V call is TRBV29-1, the J call TRBJ2-3; tentatively, D is TRBD2 (6 bases). The germline V gene has CDR1 SQVTM and CDR2 ANQGSEA. This CDR3 region has 18 residues. This chain's CDR3 is CSAEDKARLAFSTDTQYF. In DNA form, the CDR3 reads TGCAGCGCTGAAGATAAGGCTCGGCTAGCGTTTAGCACAGATACGCAGTATTTT.

V and J are TRBV10-2 and TRBJ2-4; 8 nucleotides align to TRBD1. There are 14 residues in the CDR3. V shed 2 bases and J 5 bases; nucleotides not matched to a gene: 2. From germline, CDR1 is WSHSY and CDR2 SAAADI. CDR3: CASSEQGAQNIQYF. CDR3 sequence (DNA): TGCGCCAGCAGTGAGCAGGGGGCTCAAAACATTCAGTACTTC.

This rearrangement joins TRBV11-2 to TRBJ2-3, with D unclear. This CDR3 comprises 14 residues. With 2 bases removed from V and 6 bases from J, the gap between germline ends came to 12 bases. Germline CDR1 is SGHAT and CDR2 is FQNNGV. The chain's CDR3 is CASSLNPWVDTQYF. The CDR3 coding sequence is TGTGCCAGCAGCTTAAACCCCTGGGTTGATACGCAGTATTTT.

V gene TRBV5-6 combines with J gene TRBJ2-7; no firm D call. Germline values: CDR1 SGHDT, CDR2 YYEEEE. Trimming stripped 2 bases from V and 0 bases from J, with 6 bases between. The CDR3 runs to 13 residues. In nucleotides, the CDR3 is TGTGCCAGCAGCTTTTTCCCCTCCTACGAGCAGTACTTC. It translates to CASSFFPSYEQYF.

Comment on this clone: With a much larger clone just one base away, this may be a read error. The rearrangement joins TRBV2 to TRBJ1-5; 7 bases map to TRBD1. The V segment lost 6 bases and the J segment 4 bases; nucleotides outside the gene matches: 3. Germline V gene data show CDR1 as SNHLY and CDR2 as FYNNEI. CDR3 length: 13 residues. CDR3 sequence reads: CASSTGVNQPQHF. CDR3 in DNA: TGTGCCAGCAGCACAGGGGTTAATCAGCCCCAGCATTTT.

This chain links TRBV5-1 with TRBJ2-7, with TRBD2 matching 13 bases. J was trimmed by 2 bases and V by 4 bases; bases with no gene match: 9. The CDR3 spans 17 residues. In germline, CDR1 is SGHRS, CDR2 YFSETQ. The CDR3 protein is CASSPRTSGSSPYEQYF. In nucleotides, the CDR3 is TGCGCCAGCAGCCCTCGGACTAGCGGGAGTTCCCCCTACGAGCAGTACTTC.